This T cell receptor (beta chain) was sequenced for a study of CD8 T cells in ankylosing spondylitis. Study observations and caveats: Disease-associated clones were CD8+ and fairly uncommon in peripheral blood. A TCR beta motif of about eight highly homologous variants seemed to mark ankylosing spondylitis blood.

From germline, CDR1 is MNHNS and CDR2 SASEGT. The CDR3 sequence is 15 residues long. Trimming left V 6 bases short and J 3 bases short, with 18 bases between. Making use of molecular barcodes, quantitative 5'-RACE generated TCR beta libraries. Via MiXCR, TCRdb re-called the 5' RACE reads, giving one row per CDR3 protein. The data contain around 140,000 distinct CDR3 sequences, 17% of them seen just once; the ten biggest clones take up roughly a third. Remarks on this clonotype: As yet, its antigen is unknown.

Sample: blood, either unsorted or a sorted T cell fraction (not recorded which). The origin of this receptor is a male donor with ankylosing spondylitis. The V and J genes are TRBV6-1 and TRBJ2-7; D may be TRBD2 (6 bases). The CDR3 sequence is CASSRRGLDYYEQYF. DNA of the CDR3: TGTGCCAGCAGCAGACGGGGGTTGGACTACTACGAGCAGTACTTC.